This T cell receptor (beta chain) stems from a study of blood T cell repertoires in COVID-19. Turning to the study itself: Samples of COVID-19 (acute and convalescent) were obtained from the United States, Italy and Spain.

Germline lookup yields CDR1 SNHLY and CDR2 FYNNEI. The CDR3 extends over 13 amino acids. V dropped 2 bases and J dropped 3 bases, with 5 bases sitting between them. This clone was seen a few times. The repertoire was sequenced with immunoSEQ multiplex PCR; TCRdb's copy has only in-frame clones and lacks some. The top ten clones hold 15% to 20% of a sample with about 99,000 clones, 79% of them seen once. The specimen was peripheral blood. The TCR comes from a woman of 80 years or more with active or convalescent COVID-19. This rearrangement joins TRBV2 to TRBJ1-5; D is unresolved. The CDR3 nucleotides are TGTGCCAGCAGTGAACGGTTCAATCAGCCCCAGCATTTT. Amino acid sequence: CASSERFNQPQHF. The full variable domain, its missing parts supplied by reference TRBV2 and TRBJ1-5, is EPEVTQTPSHQVTQMGQEVILRCVPISNHLYFYWYRQILGQKVEFLVSFYNNEISEKSEIFDDQFSVERPDGSNFTLKIRSTKLEDSAMYFCASSERFNQPQHFGDGTRLSIL.